The 19 T cell receptor beta chains in this list originate from one sample, sequenced in a study of neurological immune-mediated disorders. Using its own MiXCR run on the 5' RACE reads, TCRdb lists one record per CDR3 protein. The sample comprises some 43,000 distinct CDR3 sequences, about 13% of which are singletons, and around 10% rests with the top ten. Time point denoted: longitudinal time-point 3. Sequencing was carried out using PBMCs. These receptors were collected from a male donor with HTLV-1-associated myelopathy (HAM/TSP).

This clonotype counts as medium-sized. The genes are TRBV28 and TRBJ2-7; D possibly uses TRBD1 or TRBD2 (5 bases each). Germline CDR1 is MDHEN and CDR2 is SYDVKM. V lost 7 bases to trimming and J lost 0 bases, with 16 bases between them. The CDR3 contains 15 residues. CDR3 DNA: TGTGCCAGCACCCCCCGGGGCCGGAGCTCCTACGAGCAGTACTTC. This sequence encodes CASTPRGRSSYEQYF. The complete variable domain, with remaining parts taken from reference TRBV28 and TRBJ2-7, reads DVKVTQSSRYLVKRTGEKVFLECVQDMDHENMFWYRQDPGLGLRLIYFSYDVKMKEKGDIPEGYSVSREKKERFSLILESASTNQTSMYLCASTPRGRSSYEQYFGPGTRLTVT.

This clonotype has a single count. A much larger clone sits a single nucleotide away, making a read error possible. V is TRBV6-1 and J is TRBJ1-5; D is ambiguous. The CDR3 length is 15 residues. Deletions cut 5 bases from V and 7 bases from J, with 18 bases between. Germline V gene data show CDR1 as MNHNS and CDR2 as SASEGT. CDR3 region: CASSYEGMGEQPQHF. The CDR3 DNA reads TGTGCCAGCAGTTATGAGGGAATGGGAGAACAGCCCCAGCATTTT.

This clonotype was observed at least ten times. This rearrangement joins TRBV5-1 to TRBJ1-1, with D unresolved. The CDR3 extends over 18 amino acids. The germline V and J ends were trimmed by 1 base and 2 bases, with 21 bases remaining between them. CDR1 is SGHRS and CDR2 is YFSETQ in the germline V gene. The CDR3 coding sequence is TGCGCCAGCAGCTTGCAATGGCGGGCCCGTTTAGGAAACACTGAAGCTTTCTTT. Its protein product is CASSLQWRARLGNTEAFF.

This clonotype has a count of ten or more. The chain is built from TRBV30 and TRBJ1-2; D ambiguous. The germline CDR1 and CDR2 sequences are GTSNPN and SVGIG (reference sequence). With 0 bases removed from V and 6 bases from J, the gap between germline ends came to 11 bases. This CDR3 spans 13 amino acids. The CDR3 spells CAWSVSELNGYTF. In DNA form, the CDR3 reads TGTGCCTGGAGTGTATCTGAGTTGAATGGCTACACCTTC.

In its sample, this clonotype was seen many times. The chain combines TRBV10-3 with TRBJ2-1, with 8 bases fitting TRBD2. Germline loops: CDR1 ENHRY, CDR2 SYGVKD. The junction had 14 bases not matched to a gene; V was cut back by 4 bases and J by 6 bases. This CDR3 contains 17 residues. In nucleotides, the CDR3 is TGTGCCATCAGTGTGGGGATGGGGCGGGGGGATTCCAATGAGCAGTTCTTC. Amino acids: CAISVGMGRGDSNEQFF.

This clonotype was seen ten or more times. The chain uses TRBV7-6 and TRBJ2-2, with D unclear. Germline lookup yields CDR1 SGHVS and CDR2 FNYEAQ. V lost 3 bases to trimming and J lost 5 bases, with 4 bases between them. This CDR3 region has 12 residues. The CDR3: CASSFPTGELFF. The CDR3 DNA reads TGTGCCAGCAGCTTTCCTACCGGGGAGCTGTTTTTT.

This clonotype was recorded at least ten times. The chain links TRBV6-5 to TRBJ2-7; D tentatively reads TRBD1 or TRBD2 (5 bases each). Germline V gene data show CDR1 as MNHEY and CDR2 as SVGAGI. The CDR3 length is 16 residues. V was trimmed by 10 bases and J by 6 bases, leaving 28 bases between them. In DNA form, the CDR3 reads TGTGCCACTACTCCGGGTACAGGCGGGTATGGCGTCGAGCAGTACTTC. Its translation: CATTPGTGGYGVEQYF.

This clonotype was detected a few times. The chain links TRBV5-1 to TRBJ2-2; the D is unclear. Looked up from germline, CDR1 is SGHRS and CDR2 is YFSETQ. There are 17 residues in the CDR3. The V and J ends lost 3 bases and 1 base respectively, with 16 bases between them. CDR3 in DNA: TGCGCCAGCAGCTCCGAATACGGGTGGGGGAACACCGGGGAGCTGTTTTTT. Protein sequence: CASSSEYGWGNTGELFF. The full variable domain, in which reference TRBV5-1 and TRBJ2-2 provide the parts outside the CDR3, is KAGVTQTPRYLIKTRGQQVTLSCSPISGHRSVSWYQQTPGQGLQFLFEYFSETQRNKGNFPGRFSGRQFSNSRSEMNVSTLELGDSALYLCASSSEYGWGNTGELFFGEGSRLTVL.

This clonotype has at least ten counts. V gene TRBV7-2 combines with J gene TRBJ1-3; D is possibly TRBD1 (6 bases). CDR3 size: 16 residues. Germline CDR1 reads SGHTA; CDR2 reads FQGNSA. Trimming pared 3 bases from V and 0 bases from J, leaving 12 bases between. CDR3 amino acids: CASSLRGASSGNTIYF. The CDR3 nucleotides read TGTGCCAGCAGCTTGCGGGGGGCGAGCTCTGGAAACACCATATATTTT.

The V call is TRBV7-2, the J call TRBJ1-5; D is possibly TRBD1 (6 bases). CDR3 length equals 15 residues. Germline CDR1 and CDR2: SGHTA and FQGNSA. V was pared by 1 base and J by 4 bases, with 11 bases between. The CDR3 DNA reads as TGTGCCAGCAGCTTAGAGGGGGTAGAGAATCAGCCCCAGCATTTT. It is translated as CASSLEGVENQPQHF.

Ten or more counts support this clonotype. This sequence joins TRBV11-2 and TRBJ1-1, with TRBD1 as a possible D gene (6 bases). CDR1 and CDR2 (germline): SGHAT, FQNNGV. V gave up 0 bases and J gave up 5 bases, with 13 bases separating them. The CDR3 consists of 15 residues. DNA of the CDR3: TGTGCCAGCAGCTTAGAGCGGGGGGCCCGGACTGAAGCTTTCTTT. This codes for CASSLERGARTEAFF.

The V call is TRBV7-9, the J call TRBJ2-7, with D possibly TRBD1 on 7 matching bases. Trimming shortened V by 5 bases and J by 2 bases, and 19 bases separated the two germline ends. Germline CDR1 and CDR2: SEHNR and FQNEAQ (reference sequence). The CDR3 runs 16 residues. CDR3 in DNA: TGTGCCAGCAGCCCCCTCGGAGGGACAGCCACCTACGAGCAGTACTTC. This sequence encodes CASSPLGGTATYEQYF.

This clonotype has a count of ten or more. The chain links TRBV11-2 to TRBJ2-2; the D gene is possibly TRBD1 (6 bases). V dropped 8 bases and J dropped 7 bases, with 17 bases sitting between them. The CDR3 covers 14 residues. Germline CDR1 and CDR2: SGHAT and FQNNGV. The CDR3 nucleotides are TGTGCCAGCCTCTACAGGGTTTCGGTCGGGGAGCTGTTTTTT. Its protein is CASLYRVSVGELFF.

Ten or more counts support this clonotype. CDR3 region: CSARDRAANTGELFF. CDR3 nucleotides: TGCAGTGCTAGAGATCGGGCGGCGAACACCGGGGAGCTGTTTTTT. The chain is built from TRBV20-1 and TRBJ2-2, with no clear D. In germline, CDR1 is DFQATT, CDR2 SNEGSKA (reference sequence). The V end was cut by 0 bases, the J end by 0 bases, with 8 bases between. The length of the CDR3 is 15 residues.

This clonotype is medium-sized by share. The rearrangement joins TRBV5-1 to TRBJ1-3, with D hard to call. CDR1 and CDR2 from the germline V gene are SGHRS and YFSETQ. Trimming removed 5 bases at V and 5 bases at J, with 20 bases between. The CDR3 contains 16 residues. The CDR3 region is CASSDPRESERNTIYF. CDR3 coding DNA: TGCGCCAGCAGTGATCCGCGGGAGAGTGAACGAAACACCATATATTTT.

This clonotype was recorded at least ten times. The V call is TRBV5-1, the J call TRBJ2-7; a possible D gene is TRBD2 (5 bases). Trimming shortened V by 0 bases and J by 4 bases, and 14 bases separated the two germline ends. Per the germline V gene, CDR1 is SGHRS and CDR2 is YFSETQ. The CDR3 runs to 15 residues. The CDR3, as DNA: TGCGCCAGCAGCTTGGTTTCGGGGTTCAGATACGAGCAGTACTTC. It translates to CASSLVSGFRYEQYF.

This clonotype was recorded many times. This chain uses TRBV7-9 with TRBJ2-1; tentative D call: TRBD2 (7 bases). The germline V gene encodes CDR1 SEHNR and CDR2 FQNEAQ (reference sequence). V was cut by 5 bases and J by 5 bases, with 16 bases left in between. The CDR3 runs to 15 residues. CDR3 bases: TGTGCCAGCAGCCCCCGGGGGGCAGGCAACAATGAGCAGTTCTTC. This codes for CASSPRGAGNNEQFF.

This clonotype has a handful of counts. V is TRBV4-3 and J is TRBJ2-3, with D unresolved. The CDR3 has 14 residues. In germline, CDR1 is LGHNA, CDR2 YSLEER. The V gene lost 2 bases and the J gene lost 2 bases, with 8 bases spanning the gap. CDR3: CASSQTPDTDTQYF. CDR3 nucleotides: TGCGCCAGCAGCCAAACGCCAGACACAGATACGCAGTATTTT.

V usage is TRBV6-1 and J usage is TRBJ2-7; D is tentatively TRBD1 or TRBD2 (5 bases each). V was pared by 3 bases and J by 3 bases, with 12 bases between. The CDR3 totals 14 residues. Germline CDR1 MNHNS, CDR2 SASEGT. CDR3 sequence reads: CASSETGTVYEQYF. The DNA of the CDR3 is TGTGCCAGCAGTGAGACCGGGACCGTCTACGAGCAGTACTTC.